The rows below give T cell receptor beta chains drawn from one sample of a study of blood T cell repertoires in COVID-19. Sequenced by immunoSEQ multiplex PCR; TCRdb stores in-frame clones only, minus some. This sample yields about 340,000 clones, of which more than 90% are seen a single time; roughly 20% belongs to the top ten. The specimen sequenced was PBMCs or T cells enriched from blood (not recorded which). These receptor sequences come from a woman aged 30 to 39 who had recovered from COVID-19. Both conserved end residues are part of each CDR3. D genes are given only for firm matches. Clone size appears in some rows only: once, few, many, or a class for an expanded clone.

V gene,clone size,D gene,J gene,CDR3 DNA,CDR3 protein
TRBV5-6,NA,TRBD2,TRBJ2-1,TGTGCCAGCAGCTTGATAGCGGGAGCCCTGTACAATGAGCAGTTCTTC,CASSLIAGALYNEQFF
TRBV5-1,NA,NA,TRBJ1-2,TGCGCCAGCAGCTTGGATGGGATCCAGGGGAATGGCTACACCTTC,CASSLDGIQGNGYTF
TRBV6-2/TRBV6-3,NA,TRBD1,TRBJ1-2,TGTGCCAGCAGCCCTGGACAGGGACGGACTAACTATGGCTACACCTTC,CASSPGQGRTNYGYTF
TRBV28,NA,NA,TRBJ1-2,TGTGCCAGCAGCTGGGCGGGGCATGGCTACACCTTC,CASSWAGHGYTF
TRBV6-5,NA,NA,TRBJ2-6,TGTGCCAGCACCCGACAGAGCTCTGGGGCCAACGTCCTGACTTTC,CASTRQSSGANVLTF
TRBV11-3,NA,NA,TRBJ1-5,TGTGCCAGCAAGTCAAAACGGGAGCGAAAGAATTTT,CASKSKRERKNF
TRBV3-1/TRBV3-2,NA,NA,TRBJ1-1,TGTGCCAGCAGCACACGTCATGGGGGCTGGAACACTGAAGCTTTCTTT,CASSTRHGGWNTEAFF
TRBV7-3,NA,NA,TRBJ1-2,TGTGCCAGCAGCCCACCAGGGGTGCATGGCTACACCTTC,CASSPPGVHGYTF
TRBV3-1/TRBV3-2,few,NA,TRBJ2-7,TGTGCCAGCAGCCAAGAGCGTCTCGCGATTCCCTACGAGCAGTACTTC,CASSQERLAIPYEQYF
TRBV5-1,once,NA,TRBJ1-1,TGCGCCAGCAGCTTTGGGCAGACGAACACTGAAGCTTTCTTT,CASSFGQTNTEAFF
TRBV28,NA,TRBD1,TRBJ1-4,TGTGCCAGCAGTTTTGTCGTATCCCAGGGGGATGAAAAACTGTTTTTT,CASSFVVSQGDEKLFF
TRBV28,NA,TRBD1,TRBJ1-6,TGTGCCAGCAGCCCAGGACAGGGATCTAATTCACCCCTCCACTTT,CASSPGQGSNSPLHF
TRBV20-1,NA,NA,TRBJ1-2,TGCAGTGCTAGTACAGGGACCTCCTATGGCTACACCTTC,CSASTGTSYGYTF
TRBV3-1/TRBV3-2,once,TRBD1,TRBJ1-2,TGTGCCAGCAGCCAGACAGGGGACTCCTATGGCTACACCTTC,CASSQTGDSYGYTF
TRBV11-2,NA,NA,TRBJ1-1,TGTGCCAGCAGCTTAAGCCGGAACACTGAAGCTTTCTTT,CASSLSRNTEAFF
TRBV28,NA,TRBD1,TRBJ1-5,TGTGCCAGCAGTTCGGGGACAGGGTATGGCAATCAGCCCCAGCATTTT,CASSSGTGYGNQPQHF
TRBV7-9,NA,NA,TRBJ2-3,TGTGCCAGCAGCTTAGCAACAGCAGATACGCAGTATTTT,CASSLATADTQYF
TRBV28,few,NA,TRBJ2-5,TGTGCCAGCAGTTTAACTGGCAGGGTAGAGACCCAGTACTTC,CASSLTGRVETQYF
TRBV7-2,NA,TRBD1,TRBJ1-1,TGTGCCAGCACCCCAGGGGGAAGCACTGAAGCTTTCTTT,CASTPGGSTEAFF
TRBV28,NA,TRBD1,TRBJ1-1,TGTGCCAGCAGTTACGGAGACAGGGGGAACACTGAAGCTTTCTTT,CASSYGDRGNTEAFF
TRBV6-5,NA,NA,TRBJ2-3,TGTGCCAGCAGTTACTCAGGGAGGGGGGGCACAGATACGCAGTATTTT,CASSYSGRGGTDTQYF
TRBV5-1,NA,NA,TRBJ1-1,TGCGCCAGCAGCTCCAAGGAGGGTGCTCACACTGAAGCTTTCTTT,CASSSKEGAHTEAFF